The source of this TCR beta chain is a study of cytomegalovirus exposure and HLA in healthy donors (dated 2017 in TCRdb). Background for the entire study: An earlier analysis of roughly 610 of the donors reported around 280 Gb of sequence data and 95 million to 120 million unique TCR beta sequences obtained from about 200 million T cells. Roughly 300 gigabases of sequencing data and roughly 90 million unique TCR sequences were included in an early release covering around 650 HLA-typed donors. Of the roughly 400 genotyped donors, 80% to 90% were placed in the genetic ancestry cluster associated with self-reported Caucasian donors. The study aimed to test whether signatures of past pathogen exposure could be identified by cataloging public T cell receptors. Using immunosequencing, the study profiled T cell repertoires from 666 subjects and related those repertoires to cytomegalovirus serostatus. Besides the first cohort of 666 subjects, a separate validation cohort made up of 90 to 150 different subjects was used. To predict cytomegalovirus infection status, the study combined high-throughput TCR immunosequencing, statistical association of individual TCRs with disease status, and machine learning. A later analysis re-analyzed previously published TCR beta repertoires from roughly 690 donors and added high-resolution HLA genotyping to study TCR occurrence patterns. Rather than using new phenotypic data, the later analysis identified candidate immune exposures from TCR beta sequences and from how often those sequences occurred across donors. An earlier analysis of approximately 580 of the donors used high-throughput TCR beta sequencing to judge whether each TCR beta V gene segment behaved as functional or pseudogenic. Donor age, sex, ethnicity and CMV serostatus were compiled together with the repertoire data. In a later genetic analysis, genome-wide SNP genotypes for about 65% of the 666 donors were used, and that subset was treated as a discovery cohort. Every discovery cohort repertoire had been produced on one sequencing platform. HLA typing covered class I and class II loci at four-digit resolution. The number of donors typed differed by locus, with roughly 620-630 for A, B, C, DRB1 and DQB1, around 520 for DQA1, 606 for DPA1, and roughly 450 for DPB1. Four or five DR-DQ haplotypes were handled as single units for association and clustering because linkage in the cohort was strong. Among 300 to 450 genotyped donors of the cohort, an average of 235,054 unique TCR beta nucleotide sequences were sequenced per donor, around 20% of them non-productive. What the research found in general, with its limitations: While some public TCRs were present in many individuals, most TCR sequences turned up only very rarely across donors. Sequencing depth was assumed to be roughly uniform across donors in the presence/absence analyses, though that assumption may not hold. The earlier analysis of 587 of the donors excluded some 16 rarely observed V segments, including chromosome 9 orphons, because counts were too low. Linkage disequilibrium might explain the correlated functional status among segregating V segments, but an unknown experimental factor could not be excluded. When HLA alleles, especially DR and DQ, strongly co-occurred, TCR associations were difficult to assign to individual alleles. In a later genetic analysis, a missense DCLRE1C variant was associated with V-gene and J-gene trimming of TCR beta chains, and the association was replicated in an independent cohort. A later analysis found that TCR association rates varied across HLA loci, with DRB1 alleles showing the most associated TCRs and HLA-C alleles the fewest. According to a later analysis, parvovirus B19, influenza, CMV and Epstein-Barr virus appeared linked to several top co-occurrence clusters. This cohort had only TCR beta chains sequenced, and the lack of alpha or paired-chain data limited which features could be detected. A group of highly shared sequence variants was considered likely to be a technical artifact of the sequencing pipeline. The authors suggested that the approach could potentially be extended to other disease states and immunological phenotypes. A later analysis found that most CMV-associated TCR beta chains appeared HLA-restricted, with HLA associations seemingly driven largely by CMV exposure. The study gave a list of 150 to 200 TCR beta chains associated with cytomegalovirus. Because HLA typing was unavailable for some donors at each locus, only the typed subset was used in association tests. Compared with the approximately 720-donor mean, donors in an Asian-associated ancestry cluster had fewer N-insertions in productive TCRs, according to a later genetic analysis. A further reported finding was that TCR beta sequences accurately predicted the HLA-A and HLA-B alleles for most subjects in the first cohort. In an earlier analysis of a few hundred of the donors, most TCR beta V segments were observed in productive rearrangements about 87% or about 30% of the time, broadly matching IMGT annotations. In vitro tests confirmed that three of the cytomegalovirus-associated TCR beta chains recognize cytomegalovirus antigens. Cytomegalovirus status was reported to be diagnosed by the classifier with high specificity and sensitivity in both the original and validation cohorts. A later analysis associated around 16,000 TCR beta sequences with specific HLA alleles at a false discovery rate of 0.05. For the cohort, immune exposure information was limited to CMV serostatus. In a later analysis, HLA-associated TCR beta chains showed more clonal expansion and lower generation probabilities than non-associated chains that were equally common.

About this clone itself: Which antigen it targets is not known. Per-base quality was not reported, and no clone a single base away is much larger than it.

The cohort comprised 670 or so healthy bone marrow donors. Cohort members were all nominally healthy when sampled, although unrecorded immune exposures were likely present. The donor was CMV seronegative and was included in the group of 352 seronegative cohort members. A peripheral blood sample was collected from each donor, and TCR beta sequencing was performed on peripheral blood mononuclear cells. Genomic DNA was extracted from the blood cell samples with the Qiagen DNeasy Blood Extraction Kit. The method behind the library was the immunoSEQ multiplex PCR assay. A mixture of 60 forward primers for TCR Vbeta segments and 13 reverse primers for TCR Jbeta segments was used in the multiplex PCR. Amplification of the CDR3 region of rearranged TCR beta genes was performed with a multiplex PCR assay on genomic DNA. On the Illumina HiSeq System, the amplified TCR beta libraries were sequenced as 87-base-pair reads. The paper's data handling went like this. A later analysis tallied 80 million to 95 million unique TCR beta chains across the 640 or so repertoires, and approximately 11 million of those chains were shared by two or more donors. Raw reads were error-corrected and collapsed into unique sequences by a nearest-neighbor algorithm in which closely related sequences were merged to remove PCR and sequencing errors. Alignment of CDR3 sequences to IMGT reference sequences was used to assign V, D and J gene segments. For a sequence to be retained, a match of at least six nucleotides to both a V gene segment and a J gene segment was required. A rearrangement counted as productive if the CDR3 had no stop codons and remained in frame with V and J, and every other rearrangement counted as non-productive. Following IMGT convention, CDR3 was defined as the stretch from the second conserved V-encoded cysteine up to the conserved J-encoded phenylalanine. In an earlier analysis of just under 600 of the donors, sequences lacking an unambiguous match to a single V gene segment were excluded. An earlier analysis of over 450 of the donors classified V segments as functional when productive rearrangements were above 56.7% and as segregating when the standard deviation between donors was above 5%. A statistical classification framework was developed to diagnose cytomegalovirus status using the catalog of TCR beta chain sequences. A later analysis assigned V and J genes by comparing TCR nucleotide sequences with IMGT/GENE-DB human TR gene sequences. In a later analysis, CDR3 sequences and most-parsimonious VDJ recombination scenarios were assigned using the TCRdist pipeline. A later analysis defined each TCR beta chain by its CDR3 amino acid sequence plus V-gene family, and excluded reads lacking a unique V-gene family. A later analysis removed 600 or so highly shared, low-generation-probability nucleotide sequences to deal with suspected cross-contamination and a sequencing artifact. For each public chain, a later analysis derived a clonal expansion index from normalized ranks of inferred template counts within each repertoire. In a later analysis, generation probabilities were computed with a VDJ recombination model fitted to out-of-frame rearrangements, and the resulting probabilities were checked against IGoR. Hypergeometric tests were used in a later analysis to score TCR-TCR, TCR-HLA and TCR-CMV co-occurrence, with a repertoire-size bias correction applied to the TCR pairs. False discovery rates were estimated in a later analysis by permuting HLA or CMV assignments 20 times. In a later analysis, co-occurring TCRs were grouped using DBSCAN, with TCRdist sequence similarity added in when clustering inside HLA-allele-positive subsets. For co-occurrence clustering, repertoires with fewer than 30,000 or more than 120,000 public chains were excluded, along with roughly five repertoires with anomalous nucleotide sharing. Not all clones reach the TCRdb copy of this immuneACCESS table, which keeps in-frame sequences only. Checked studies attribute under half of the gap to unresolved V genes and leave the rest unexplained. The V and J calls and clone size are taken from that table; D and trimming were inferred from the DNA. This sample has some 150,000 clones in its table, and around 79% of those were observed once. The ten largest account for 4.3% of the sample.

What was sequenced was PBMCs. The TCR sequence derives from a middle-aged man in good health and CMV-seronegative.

The nucleotides are TGTGCCAGCAGCGCCGGTGAAAAACTGTTTTTT. This translates into CASSAGEKLFF. Here the chain combines TRBV7-9 and TRBJ1-4; no D gene is confidently identified. CDR3 length: 11 amino acids, cysteine to phenylalanine. The read is trimmed to its CDR3 DNA, 33 bases read in frame from base 1. Trimming takes 5 bases from V and 7 bases from J, and the germline ends sit 5 bases apart. From the germline V gene (reference sequence), CDR1 is SEHNR and CDR2 is FQNEAQ.